This TCR beta chain was captured by sequencing in a study of cytomegalovirus exposure and HLA in healthy donors. Study in general: Within the Caucasian-associated ancestry cluster were about 81% of the roughly 360 genotyped donors. General study results and limits: Presence/absence analyses assumed roughly uniform sequencing depth across donors.

The CDR3 is made up of 14 amino acids. V lost 5 bases to trimming and J lost 2 bases, with 10 bases between them. Germline V gene data show CDR1 as MNHEY and CDR2 as SMNVEV (reference sequence). The donors comprised healthy bone marrow donors. On this clone: Its target is unknown.

PCR amplification relied on 60 Vbeta primers (plus 13 Jbeta primers). This table comes from immunoSEQ multiplex PCR, and its TCRdb copy is limited to in-frame clones, with some not included. The sample contains fewer than 250,000 clones, roughly 82% of which appear only once. What was sequenced was PBMCs. This TCR was recovered from a man aged 35 to 55 in good health and CMV-seropositive. The V and J genes are TRBV27 and TRBJ1-5, with D hard to call. The CDR3 bases are TGTGCCAGCAGTCATCGGGGAGGCAATCAGCCCCAGCATTTT. This sequence encodes CASSHRGGNQPQHF.